This T cell receptor (beta chain) comes out of a study of OX40 agonist ivuxolimab in advanced cancers. In the study overall: Age averaged about 60 years (range roughly 20 to 90), and around 78% were male.

The protocol was immunoSEQ multiplex PCR, while the TCRdb copy is restricted to in-frame clones and leaves out a portion. The sample has roughly 64,000 clones; roughly 80% are singletons. As regards this clone: Antigen specificity is unknown.

Study results and caveats: Among the least clonally expanded were partial responders at 0.1-3.0 mg/kg.

The CDR3 contains 13 residues. Trimming left V 4 bases short and J 4 bases short, with 10 bases between. Looked up from germline, CDR1 is SGHDN and CDR2 is FVKESK. The sequencing here drew on CD4+ or CD8+ T cells sorted from blood, taken in a trial of the OX40 agonist ivuxolimab. V and J are TRBV14 and TRBJ1-2; possibly TRBD1 for D (5 bases). The sequence was collected from an adult with an advanced solid tumor such as melanoma, head and neck, liver or kidney cancer. The CDR3 bases are TGTGCCAGCAGCCCGGACGGGGCCTATGGCTACACCTTC. Amino acids: CASSPDGAYGYTF.